A single count supports the clone carrying this T cell receptor (beta chain). Sequencing was performed with immunoSEQ multiplex PCR; in TCRdb, only in-frame clones are kept and a portion is missing. The data contain around 230,000 clones, around 87% of them seen just once; the ten biggest clones take up about 3.3%. These data belong to a study of blood T cell repertoires in COVID-19. Study-wide background: Samples came from the United States, Italy and Spain, spanning acute and convalescent COVID-19.

CDR1 MNHEY and CDR2 SMNVEV come from the germline V gene (reference sequence). V lost 6 bases to trimming and J lost 9 bases, with 17 bases between them. CDR3 length: 13 amino acids. Recruitment covered about two dozen US areas and drew participants whose ages spanned about 18 to 100 years. Which cohort a participant joined came from the clinical history participants gave. The rearrangement uses TRBV27 and TRBJ1-1; D not certain. This clonotype was obtained from a woman between 35 and 50 years old with acute COVID-19. Sequenced sample: PBMCs or T cells enriched from blood (not recorded which). CDR3 DNA sequence: TGTGCCAGCAGCATGGCGGCAGGAGGCAAAGCTTTCTTT. As protein: CASSMAAGGKAFF.